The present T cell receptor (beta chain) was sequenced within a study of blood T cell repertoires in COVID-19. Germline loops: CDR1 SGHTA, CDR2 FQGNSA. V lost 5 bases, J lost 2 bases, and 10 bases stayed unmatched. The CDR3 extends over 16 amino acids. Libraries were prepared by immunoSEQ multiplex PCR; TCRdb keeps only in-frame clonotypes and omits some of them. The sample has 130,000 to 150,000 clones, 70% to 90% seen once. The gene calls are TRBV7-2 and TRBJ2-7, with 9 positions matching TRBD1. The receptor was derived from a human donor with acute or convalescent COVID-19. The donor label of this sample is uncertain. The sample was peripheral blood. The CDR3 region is CASSPSPGTGTYEQYV. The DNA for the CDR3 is TGTGCCAGCAGCCCCAGTCCCGGGACAGGGACCTACGAGCAGTACGTC.